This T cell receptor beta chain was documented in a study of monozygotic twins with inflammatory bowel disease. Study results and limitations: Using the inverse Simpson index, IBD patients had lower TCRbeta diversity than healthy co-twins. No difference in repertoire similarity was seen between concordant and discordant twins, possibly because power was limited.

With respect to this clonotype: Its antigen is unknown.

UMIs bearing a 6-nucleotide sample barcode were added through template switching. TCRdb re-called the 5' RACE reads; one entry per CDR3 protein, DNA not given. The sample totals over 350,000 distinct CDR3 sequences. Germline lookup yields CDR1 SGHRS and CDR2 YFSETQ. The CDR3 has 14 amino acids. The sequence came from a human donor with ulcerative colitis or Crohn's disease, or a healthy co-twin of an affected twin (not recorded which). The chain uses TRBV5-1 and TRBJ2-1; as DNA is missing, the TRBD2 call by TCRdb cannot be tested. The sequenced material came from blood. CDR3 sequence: CASSSAGTRDEQFF.